Reported below is one TCR beta chain. Its antigen is not known. This specimen belongs to a study of cytomegalovirus exposure and HLA in healthy donors. Study conclusions and caveats: Relative to equally common others, HLA-associated TCR beta chains showed greater clonal expansion in a later analysis. TCR beta sequences numbering around 15,000 were associated with HLA alleles at 0.05 false discovery rate in a later analysis. Prior analysis indicated that the majority of TCR beta V segments exhibited productivity approximately 87% or approximately 30% of the time.

Primers: 60 Vbeta forward and 13 Jbeta reverse. Original data processing: Tens of millions of unique TCR beta chains, 10 million to 14 million shared, were counted in a later analysis. Data came from immunoSEQ multiplex PCR; TCRdb stores just in-frame clones and leaves some out. V and J calls and clone size are given by that table; D and trimming were obtained from the DNA. The sample comprises 120,000 to 150,000 clones, 80% of which are singletons, and less than 1.5% rests with the top ten. The receptor comes from a female donor in good health and CMV-seronegative. The sample was PBMCs.

Here the CDR3 reads CASSLSIGTGDIYEQYF. CDR3 DNA: TGCGCCAGCAGCTTGTCCATTGGGACAGGGGATATCTACGAGCAGTACTTC. The chain links TRBV5-1 to TRBJ2-7; 10 bases map to TRBD1. Germline CDR1 SGHRS, CDR2 YFSETQ. V trimming: 1 base; J trimming: 3 bases; junction bases outside the gene matches: 10. The CDR3 consists of 17 residues.